What follows are 30 T cell receptor beta chains derived from one specimen sequenced in a study of control samples from healthy donors and cancer patients. The protocol was immunoSEQ multiplex PCR, while the TCRdb copy is restricted to in-frame clones and leaves out a portion. Among around 95,000 clones listed, about 82% were seen once. Sequenced input: blood. These receptors were collected from a man aged 25-40 years in good health.

The rearrangement joins TRBV5-4 to TRBJ2-3; D may correspond to TRBD1 or TRBD2 (6 bases each). The CDR3 is 14 amino acids. Trimming pared 4 bases from V and 5 bases from J, leaving 14 bases between. Germline CDR1 reads SGHNT; CDR2 reads YYREEE (reference sequence). CDR3 sequence: CASSPTGGGDTQYF. The CDR3 region has the DNA TGTGCCAGCAGCCCCACCGGGGGCGGAGATACGCAGTATTTT.

The chain couples TRBV6-1 to TRBJ2-5, with 11 nucleotides matching TRBD1. The CDR3 contains 16 residues. Germline loops: CDR1 MNHNS, CDR2 SASEGT. With V trimmed by 4 bases and J by 4 bases, 8 bases remained unmatched. In nucleotides, the CDR3 is TGTGCCAGCAGTGGGCGGTGGGACAGGGGGGGAGAGACCCAGTACTTC. Translation gives CASSGRWDRGGETQYF.

This chain uses TRBV7-9 with TRBJ2-7, with D possibly called TRBD1 or TRBD2 (5 bases each). This CDR3 is 15 amino acids long. The V end lost 5 bases, the J end lost 5 bases, and 19 bases lay between the germline ends. CDR1 SEHNR and CDR2 FQNEAQ come from the germline V gene (reference sequence). The chain's CDR3 is CASSASGGFVNEQYF. CDR3 nucleotides: TGTGCCAGCAGCGCAAGTGGGGGATTTGTCAACGAGCAGTACTTC. The complete variable domain, with remaining parts taken from reference TRBV7-9 and TRBJ2-7, reads DTGVSQNPRHKITKRGQNVTFRCDPISEHNRLYWYRQTLGQGPEFLTYFQNEAQLEKSRLLSDRFSAERPKGSFSTLEIQRTEQGDSAMYLCASSASGGFVNEQYFGPGTRLTVT.

For the CDR3, the DNA is TGTGCCAGCAGCTTAGGAGGTTCCGCCACAGATACGCAGTATTTT. Residues: CASSLGGSATDTQYF. The chain recombines TRBV7-3 with TRBJ2-3; D might be TRBD2 (5 bases). Germline assignment: CDR1 SGHTA and CDR2 FQGTGA. Trimming took 2 bases from V and 2 from J, leaving 11 bases between them. This CDR3 spans 15 amino acids.

This chain links TRBV6-5 with TRBJ1-2; 8 bases match TRBD1. The CDR3 has 13 amino acids. Germline CDR1 is MNHEY and CDR2 is SVGAGI. Trimming removed 4 bases from V and 5 bases from J; junction bases left unmatched: 3. The CDR3: CASSLDRAYGYTF. CDR3 in DNA: TGTGCCAGCAGTTTGGACAGGGCTTATGGCTACACCTTC.

This clone was counted a single time. The rearrangement joins TRBV7-2 to TRBJ2-5, with D unresolved. V lost 5 bases to trimming and J lost 6 bases, with 10 bases between them. The CDR3 consists of 12 residues. Looked up from germline, CDR1 is SGHTA and CDR2 is FQGNSA. CDR3 region: CASSPQLKTQYF. CDR3 bases: TGTGCCAGCAGCCCCCAGTTAAAGACCCAGTACTTC.

The J gene is TRBJ1-2, the V gene TRBV28; 11 bases align to TRBD1. The CDR3 runs 14 residues. V trimming: 8 bases; J trimming: 4 bases; junction bases outside the gene matches: 6. Germline CDR1 and CDR2: MDHEN and SYDVKM. CDR3 loop: CASERTGGVYGYTF. The CDR3 nucleotides are TGTGCCAGCGAGCGGACAGGGGGCGTCTATGGCTACACCTTC.

This chain connects TRBV4-2 to TRBJ2-1, with 9 bases lining up with TRBD2. This CDR3 has 16 residues. Trimming took 0 bases from V and 3 from J; bases not matched to a gene: 3. Germline V CDR1 and CDR2: LGHNA, YNFKEQ. CDR3 amino acids: CASSQEPAGGYNEQFF. For the CDR3, the DNA is TGTGCCAGCAGCCAAGAGCCAGCGGGGGGCTACAATGAGCAGTTCTTC.

The V call is TRBV15, the J call TRBJ1-4; 8 bases are a match to TRBD1. With V trimmed by 6 bases and J by 8 bases, 8 bases remained unmatched. The CDR3 covers 14 residues. Germline loops: CDR1 LNHNV, CDR2 YYDKDF (reference sequence). The CDR3 bases are TGTGCCACCAGGATCCCAGGGGGCGACGAAAAACTGTTTTTT. Residues: CATRIPGGDEKLFF.

The chain recombines TRBV4-1 with TRBJ1-2; the D gene is possibly TRBD1 (5 bases). CDR3 length: 14 residues. Between the trimmed V and J ends, which lost 1 base and 3 bases, there was a span of 9 bases. Germline assignment: CDR1 MGHRA and CDR2 YSYEKL. The chain's CDR3 is CASSQVQDYYGYTF. The CDR3 DNA reads TGCGCCAGCAGCCAAGTACAGGATTACTATGGCTACACCTTC.

The chain uses TRBV11-2 and TRBJ1-2; D uncertain. CDR1 SGHAT and CDR2 FQNNGV come from the germline V gene. The CDR3 length is 16 residues. V lost 5 bases and J lost 4, with 20 bases in between. CDR3 amino acids: CASSPHSGSSPYGYTF. The DNA of the CDR3 is TGTGCCAGCAGCCCCCATAGCGGGTCGAGTCCCTATGGCTACACCTTC. Complete variable domain (other parts from reference TRBV11-2 and TRBJ1-2): EAGVAQSPRYKIIEKRQSVAFWCNPISGHATLYWYQQILGQGPKLLIQFQNNGVVDDSQLPKDRFSAERLKGVDSTLKIQPAKLEDSAVYLCASSPHSGSSPYGYTFGSGTRLTVV.

V usage is TRBV12-3 or TRBV12-4 and J usage is TRBJ2-2; D is ambiguous. V lost 3 bases and J 1 base, leaving 0 bases between the germline ends. This CDR3 has 12 residues. The CDR3 DNA is TGTGCCAGCAGTTTGAACACCGGGGAGCTGTTTTTT. Its protein is CASSLNTGELFF.

Turning to this clone: The same CDR3 can be traced to other DNA sequences in this sample. The rearrangement links TRBV19 to TRBJ2-7, with D unclear. The CDR3 runs 11 residues. Germline V gives CDR1 LNHDA, CDR2 SQIVND (reference sequence). V lost 4 bases to trimming and J lost 4 bases, with 5 bases between them. CDR3 sequence reads: CASSSRYEQYF. Written as DNA, the CDR3 is TGTGCCAGTAGTAGCCGATACGAGCAGTACTTC.

The rearrangement uses TRBV25-1 and TRBJ1-1; no reliable D call. V was cut by 6 bases and J by 5 bases, with 13 bases left in between. In germline, CDR1 is MGHDK, CDR2 SYGVNS. The CDR3 contains 13 residues. This chain's CDR3 is CASSEGRVTEAFF. The CDR3 DNA sequence: TGTGCCAGCAGCGAAGGCCGGGTTACTGAAGCTTTCTTT.

The chain links TRBV14 to TRBJ2-1; 7 bases map to TRBD2. In germline, CDR1 is SGHDN, CDR2 FVKESK. Trimming at V came to 0 bases and at J to 4 bases, leaving 9 bases not matched to a gene. This CDR3 comprises 17 residues. The CDR3 DNA is TGTGCCAGCAGCCAAGATAAGCGGGGAGAAATATACAATGAGCAGTTCTTC. Its translation is CASSQDKRGEIYNEQFF.

The chain has TRBV3-1 (or the pseudogene TRBV3-2) and TRBJ2-7; maybe TRBD2 (6 bases). This CDR3 is built from 13 residues. Per germline, CDR1 LGHDT and CDR2 YNNKEL (reference sequence). V was clipped by 4 bases and J by 3 bases, with 10 bases between them. The CDR3 DNA is TGTGCCAGCAGCCCGGGGCGGGACTACGAGCAGTACTTC. The encoded protein is CASSPGRDYEQYF.

The rearrangement links TRBV19 to TRBJ2-1; D might be TRBD2 (6 bases). The CDR3 consists of 12 residues. V dropped 4 bases and J dropped 12 bases, with 13 bases sitting between them. CDR1 is LNHDA, CDR2 SQIVND, per germline (reference sequence). This CDR3 is CASSTWGDRQFF. The DNA of the CDR3 is TGTGCCAGTAGTACTTGGGGGGATCGGCAGTTCTTC. Full variable domain (rest looked up from reference TRBV19 and TRBJ2-1): DGGITQSPKYLFRKEGQNVTLSCEQNLNHDAMYWYRQDPGQGLRLIYYSQIVNDFQKGDIAEGYSVSREKKESFPLTVTSAQKNPTAFYLCASSTWGDRQFFGPGTRLTVL.

The chain links TRBV6-5 to TRBJ2-7; the D call may be TRBD1 or TRBD2 (6 bases each). Germline V gene data show CDR1 as MNHEY and CDR2 as SVGAGI. This CDR3 has 13 amino acids. The ends were cut back, 6 bases at V and 2 bases at J, with 11 bases in the middle. The chain's CDR3 is CASSAGQTYEQYF. CDR3 DNA sequence: TGTGCCAGCAGCGCGGGACAAACCTACGAGCAGTACTTC.

This clone was found once. The chain joins TRBV7-3 to TRBJ2-3; the match to TRBD2 covers 7 bases. The CDR3 extends over 15 amino acids. V was pared by 5 bases and J by 6 bases, with 11 bases of the junction left unmatched. In germline, CDR1 is SGHTA, CDR2 FQGTGA. CDR3: CASSERGNGADTQYF. CDR3 in DNA: TGTGCCAGCAGCGAGCGGGGCAATGGGGCGGATACGCAGTATTTT.

This clone was found once. The chain joins TRBV18 to TRBJ2-3, with a possible D match to TRBD1 (5 bases). The germline V gene encodes CDR1 KGHSH and CDR2 LQKENI. The CDR3 has 14 amino acids. With 6 bases removed from V and 0 bases from J, the gap between germline ends came to 10 bases. The CDR3 DNA is TGTGCCAGCTCGCTCAGGGTTAGCACAGATACGCAGTATTTT. It codes for CASSLRVSTDTQYF.

This clone was seen only once. V and J are TRBV5-5 and TRBJ2-3; the match to TRBD2 covers 8 bases. Per the germline V gene, CDR1 is SGHKS and CDR2 is YYEKEE (reference sequence). V lost 0 bases, J lost 0 bases, and 9 bases stayed unmatched. The CDR3 covers 18 residues. CDR3 residues: CASSLAVAGTLSTDTQYF. Here the CDR3 DNA reads TGTGCCAGCAGCTTGGCGGTAGCGGGGACCCTCAGCACAGATACGCAGTATTTT.

This chain links TRBV7-2 with TRBJ2-5; the D call may be TRBD1 or TRBD2 (5 bases each). CDR3 length: 14 residues. Trimming cost V 1 base and J 7 bases, with 13 bases left between them. The germline V gene has CDR1 SGHTA and CDR2 FQGNSA. This CDR3 is CASSLGLAQATQYF. CDR3 DNA sequence: TGTGCCAGCAGCTTAGGGCTAGCACAGGCGACCCAGTACTTC. Variable domain in full (rest from reference TRBV7-2 and TRBJ2-5): GAGVSQSPSNKVTEKGKDVELRCDPISGHTALYWYRQSLGQGLEFLIYFQGNSAPDKSGLPSDRFSAERTGGSVSTLTIQRTQQEDSAVYLCASSLGLAQATQYFGPGTRLLVL.

This chain connects TRBV6-2 or TRBV6-3 to TRBJ2-7; possibly TRBD1 or TRBD2 for D (5 bases each). The germline gives CDR1 MNHEY, CDR2 SVGEGT. V lost 0 bases and J 7 bases, leaving 13 bases between the germline ends. CDR3 length equals 14 residues. The CDR3 loop reads CASSYSRGALEQYF. CDR3 bases: TGTGCCAGCAGTTACTCGAGGGGCGCCTTGGAGCAGTACTTC.

The genes are TRBV12-3 or TRBV12-4 and TRBJ1-2; D is possibly TRBD1 (5 bases). The CDR3 runs to 13 residues. With 2 bases removed from V and 4 bases from J, the gap between germline ends came to 8 bases. Here the CDR3 DNA reads TGTGCCAGCAGTTTACAGGGCGGCTATGGCTACACCTTC. Protein product: CASSLQGGYGYTF.

The chain couples TRBV5-1 to TRBJ1-1; D might be TRBD1 (5 bases). Germline CDR1 and CDR2: SGHRS and YFSETQ. Trimming stripped 1 base from V and 2 bases from J, with 9 bases between. This CDR3 is built from 14 residues. CDR3 nucleotide sequence: TGCGCCAGCAGCTTGTCCGGGGCAAACACTGAAGCTTTCTTT. As protein: CASSLSGANTEAFF.

V gene TRBV5-1 combines with J gene TRBJ2-5, with 9 bases that match TRBD2. Germline V lookup: CDR1 SGHRS, CDR2 YFSETQ. CDR3 length: 15 residues. V was pared by 0 bases and J by 4 bases, with 4 bases of the junction left unmatched. CDR3 loop: CASSLGLAGPETQYF. In DNA, the CDR3 is TGCGCCAGCAGCTTGGGGCTAGCGGGGCCAGAGACCCAGTACTTC.

This clone showed up just a few times. The chain combines TRBV6-2 or TRBV6-3 with TRBJ1-5; 7 nucleotides agree with TRBD1. V shed 3 bases and J 2 bases; nucleotides not matched to a gene: 7. Germline CDR1 and CDR2: MNHEY and SVGEGT. The CDR3 runs to 16 residues. As DNA, the CDR3 is TGTGCCAGCAGTTATAACAGGGGTGTGGGCAATCAGCCCCAGCATTTT. Translating it yields CASSYNRGVGNQPQHF.

The V and J genes are TRBV24-1 and TRBJ1-2; 7 bases align to TRBD1. The V gene end was trimmed by 9 bases and the J gene end by 5 bases; junction bases not matched to a gene: 5. This CDR3 comprises 12 residues. Germline V gene lookup returns CDR1 KGHDR and CDR2 SFDVKD. CDR3 in DNA: TGTGCCACCGGAGGGGGCGCGTATGGCTACACCTTC. Its protein is CATGGGAYGYTF.

The genes are TRBV18 and TRBJ1-2; no clear D gene. Germline V gives CDR1 KGHSH, CDR2 LQKENI. The CDR3 covers 17 residues. V was pared by 2 bases and J by 2 bases, with 18 bases between. The CDR3 protein is CASSPLKGGSGNYGYTF. The CDR3, as DNA: TGTGCCAGCTCACCATTAAAAGGAGGGTCGGGAAACTATGGCTACACCTTC.

The genes are TRBV2 and TRBJ1-1; D unclear. Trimming cost V 7 bases and J 4 bases, with 13 bases left between them. The CDR3 extends over 13 amino acids. Germline V CDR1 and CDR2: SNHLY, FYNNEI. CDR3 sequence reads: CASTRGEATEAFF. The CDR3 DNA reads TGTGCCAGCACTCGCGGGGAGGCCACTGAAGCTTTCTTT.